The source of this TCR beta chain is a study of T cells in Graves' hyperthyroidism and ophthalmopathy. Study-level background: Peripheral blood was drawn at first diagnosis, prior to all treatment.

This CDR3 contains 15 residues. Germline trimming cut 4 bases from V and 6 bases from J; bases unmatched to any gene: 10. Per the germline V gene, CDR1 is SGHRS and CDR2 is YFSETQ. This clonotype was detected many times. Authors of the study amplified TCR beta CDR3 regions from RNA transcripts. A set of HTBI primers served as the primers for a first-round RT-PCR of the TCR CDR3. Each CDR3 protein gets one entry after TCRdb re-called the multiplex PCR reads with MiXCR. This table has roughly 360,000 distinct CDR3 sequences, roughly 13% appearing once. Sequenced input: blood. J is TRBJ1-2 and V is TRBV5-1; 9 nucleotides line up with TRBD1. The receptor was isolated from a man in his thirties or forties with Graves' hyperthyroidism that later progressed to Graves' ophthalmopathy. CDR3 DNA sequence: TGCGCCAGCAGCAGATTACAGGGGGCGGTAGATGGCTACACCTTC. This gives the protein CASSRLQGAVDGYTF. Looking up the rest from reference TRBV5-1 and TRBJ1-2 gives the full variable domain: KAGVTQTPRYLIKTRGQQVTLSCSPISGHRSVSWYQQTPGQGLQFLFEYFSETQRNKGNFPGRFSGRQFSNSRSEMNVSTLELGDSALYLCASSRLQGAVDGYTFGSGTRLTVV.